This T cell receptor beta chain was captured by sequencing in a study of T cells in Graves' hyperthyroidism and ophthalmopathy. This clonotype appeared a few times. It was RNA transcripts that yielded the amplified TCR beta CDR3 regions. With the HTBI primer set, the TCR CDR3 went through a first round of RT-PCR. Via MiXCR, TCRdb re-called the multiplex PCR reads, giving one row per CDR3 protein. Seen here are about 600,000 distinct CDR3 sequences, around 13% observed once, and the top ten hold approximately 12%. Germline-derived CDR1 and CDR2 are SGDLS and YYNGEE. Trimming stripped 1 base from V and 4 bases from J, with 11 bases between. This CDR3 is built from 14 residues.

V gene TRBV9 combines with J gene TRBJ1-2, with a tentative D call TRBD1 (6 bases). The TCR comes from a woman aged 45-65 years with Graves' ophthalmopathy. Material: blood. CDR3 protein: CASSVSEGVYGYTF. For the CDR3, the DNA is TGTGCCAGCAGCGTATCCGAGGGGGTCTATGGCTACACCTTC.